This entry features one T cell receptor beta chain sequence. This record comes from a study of glioma-infiltrating T cells after dendritic cell vaccination. Sequenced by immunoSEQ multiplex PCR; TCRdb stores in-frame clones only, minus some. The table records tens of thousands of clones, about 87% of them present only once. Per the germline V gene, CDR1 is SGDLS and CDR2 is YYNGEE. The ends were cut back, 0 bases at V and 5 bases at J, with 11 bases in the middle. This CDR3 is 15 amino acids long. This clonotype originated in a human donor with glioblastoma. The sequences come from blood, collected before dendritic cell vaccination. The chain has TRBV9 and TRBJ2-2, with D unclear. The DNA of the CDR3 is TGTGCCAGCAGCGTAGGCGACACCTTAACCGGGGAGCTGTTTTTT. This gives the protein CASSVGDTLTGELFF.